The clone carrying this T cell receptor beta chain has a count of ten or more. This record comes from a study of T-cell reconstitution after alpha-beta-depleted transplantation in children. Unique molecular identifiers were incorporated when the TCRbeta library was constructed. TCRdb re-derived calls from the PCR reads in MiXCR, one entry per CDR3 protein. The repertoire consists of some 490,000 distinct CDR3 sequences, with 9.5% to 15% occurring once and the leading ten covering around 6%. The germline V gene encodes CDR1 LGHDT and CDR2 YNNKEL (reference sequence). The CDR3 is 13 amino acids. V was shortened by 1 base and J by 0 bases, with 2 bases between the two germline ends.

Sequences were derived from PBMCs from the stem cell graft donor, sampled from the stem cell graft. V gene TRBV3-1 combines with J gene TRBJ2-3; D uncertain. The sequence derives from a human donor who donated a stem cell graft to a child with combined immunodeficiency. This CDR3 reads CASSQVSTDTQYF. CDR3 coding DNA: TGTGCCAGCAGCCAAGTGAGCACAGATACGCAGTATTTT.